The T cell receptor delta chain under discussion was sequenced for a study of Vδ1+ human thymocytes. Broader study findings: Thymic TRG and TRD repertoires appeared highly polyclonal, with Gaussian CDR3 length distributions. Roughly 22% of thymic delta-chain sequences were Vdelta2, with few Vdelta3, unlike blood Vdelta1+ controls. Bulk repertoire data may be misinterpreted because of unexpected Vdelta2 sequences.

This CDR3 comprises 22 residues. Germline V gives CDR1 TSWWSYY, CDR2 QGS. V lost 1 base and J 1 base, leaving 31 bases between the germline ends. Sequences come from RNA converted to cDNA by reverse transcription. Pooled V-gene forward primers with one constant-region reverse primer generated the CDR3 amplicons by multiplex PCR. TCRdb reprocessed the multiplex PCR reads through CATT. This sample has some 25,000 delta-chain clones; around 7.7% occur once, and the top ten carry roughly 0.9%. Alphabeta T cells were depleted, then CD3+ Vdelta1+ Vdelta2- thymocytes were FACS-sorted. On this clone: As yet, its antigen is unknown.

The chain is built from TRDV1 and TRDJ1; maybe TRDD2 (9 bases). This TCR was sampled from a girl less than two years old who had congenital heart surgery. Source material: Vdelta1+ gamma-delta thymocytes from the thymus. The subset was: FACS-sorted CD3+ TCRalphabeta- TCRVdelta1+ TCRVdelta2- thymocytes. Here the CDR3 DNA reads TGTGCTCTTGGGGAACGGCCTTCCTACCGTACTGGGGGCCCGGGGCCCACCGATAAACTCATCTTT. It codes for CALGERPSYRTGGPGPTDKLIF.